The 21 T cell receptor beta chains below were found in one sample sequenced in a study of human T cells and chemical hapten exposure (dated by TCRdb to the early 2020s). Libraries were prepared through RACE. Instrument on record: NextSeq 500. The raw public data were reprocessed by TCRdb itself: fastp quality trimming at Q25, MiXCR clonotype calling, in-frame beta chains only. Entries are consolidated by CDR3 protein sequence, retaining the most common genes and DNA. The sample has 95,000 to 130,000 distinct CDR3 sequences on record, roughly an eighth of them singletons. The ten largest account for roughly 1.3% of the sample. The time point label here, explained by the study, means: patch test 1, 2 weeks after DPC sensitization. This specimen's treatment or condition label, per the study, means: therapeutic diphenylcyclopropenone sensitization with weekly scalp DPC. Source: whole blood, taken in connection with sensitization to the hapten diphenylcyclopropenone (DPC). The receptors come from a woman between 50 and 59 years old with alopecia areata. Some clones in this sample may be carry-over from other donors' samples.

The rearrangement uses TRBV6-5 and TRBJ2-7; 9 positions match TRBD1. The germline gives CDR1 MNHEY, CDR2 SVGAGI. Trimming cost V 3 bases and J 7 bases; bases outside gene matches: 10. This CDR3 region has 15 residues. The CDR3 loop reads CASSYPGQGSEEQYF. For the CDR3, the DNA is TGTGCCAGCAGTTATCCGGGACAGGGATCGGAGGAGCAGTACTTC.

Many counts were recorded for this clonotype. J is TRBJ1-2 and V is TRBV10-2; no clear D. Germline V CDR1 and CDR2: WSHSY, SAAADI. The CDR3 spans 12 residues. Deletions cut 4 bases from V and 0 bases from J, with 3 bases between. This CDR3 reads CASSGTNYGYTF. CDR3 DNA sequence: TGCGCCAGCAGTGGCACTAACTATGGCTACACCTTC.

This clonotype was detected only a few times. This sequence joins TRBV2 and TRBJ2-2; the D call may be TRBD1 or TRBD2 (6 bases each). Germline CDR1 SNHLY, CDR2 FYNNEI. The V gene lost 0 bases and the J gene lost 6 bases, with 11 bases spanning the gap. The length of the CDR3 is 15 residues. The CDR3 region is CASSEAGGGPGELFF. The CDR3 region has the DNA TGTGCCAGCAGTGAAGCGGGGGGCGGACCCGGGGAGCTGTTTTTT.

The genes are TRBV4-2 and TRBJ2-3; perhaps D is TRBD1 or TRBD2 (5 bases each). The germline CDR1 and CDR2 sequences are LGHNA and YNFKEQ. This CDR3 has 16 residues. Trimming cost V 0 bases and J 1 base, with 11 bases left between them. CDR3 coding DNA: TGTGCCAGCAGCCAAGATCACCGAGGGGGCACAGATACGCAGTATTTT. Amino acid sequence: CASSQDHRGGTDTQYF.

This clonotype occurred many times. The rearrangement joins TRBV3-1 to TRBJ1-2, with D possibly TRBD1 on 6 matching bases. Germline CDR1 reads LGHDT; CDR2 reads YNNKEL (reference sequence). The CDR3 has 15 amino acids. V gave up 0 bases and J gave up 4 bases, with 12 bases separating them. CDR3 coding DNA: TGTGCCAGCAGCCAAGAAGCGGGGGCCCTCTATGGCTACACCTTC. Amino acids: CASSQEAGALYGYTF. Drawing the rest from reference TRBV3-1 and TRBJ1-2, the complete variable domain is DTAVSQTPKYLVTQMGNDKSIKCEQNLGHDTMYWYKQDSKKFLKIMFSYNNKELIINETVPNRFSPKSPDKAHLNLHINSLELGDSAVYFCASSQEAGALYGYTFGSGTRLTVV.

CDR3 residues: CASSPRDRAKFF. In DNA, the CDR3 is TGTGCCAGCAGCCCGCGGGACAGGGCTAAGTTCTTC. The chain is built from TRBV7-2 and TRBJ2-1, with 9 bases identical to TRBD1. CDR3 length: 12 amino acids. Germline values: CDR1 SGHTA, CDR2 FQGNSA. After removal of 5 bases from V and 14 bases from J, the junction contained 7 bases not matched to a gene. The full variable domain, rest sourced from reference TRBV7-2 and TRBJ2-1, is GAGVSQSPSNKVTEKGKDVELRCDPISGHTALYWYRQSLGQGLEFLIYFQGNSAPDKSGLPSDRFSAERTGGSVSTLTIQRTQQEDSAVYLCASSPRDRAKFFGPGTRLTVL.

This clonotype was counted between two and nine times. The chain has TRBV12-3 or TRBV12-4 and TRBJ2-5, with unresolved D. This CDR3 contains 14 residues. Trimming left V 2 bases short and J 3 bases short, with 10 bases between. CDR3 DNA sequence: TGTGCCAGCAGTTTACGTGGCAGCGAAGAGACCCAGTACTTC. It specifies CASSLRGSEETQYF.

This clonotype was detected ten times or more. The chain's CDR3 is CASSYSTYGYTF. The CDR3 bases are TGTGCCAGCAGTTATAGTACCTATGGCTACACCTTC. The chain carries TRBV7-9 and TRBJ1-2; no reliable D call. This CDR3 has 12 residues. Trimming removed 6 bases at V and 4 bases at J, with 9 bases between. CDR1 and CDR2 (germline): SEHNR, FQNEAQ (reference sequence).

Only a few counts were recorded for this clonotype. The V call is TRBV6-2 or TRBV6-3, the J call TRBJ2-7, with TRBD1 as a possible D gene (6 bases). This CDR3 region has 13 residues. Trimming stripped 6 bases from V and 3 bases from J, with 12 bases between. Germline-derived CDR1 and CDR2 are MNHEY and SVGEGT. CDR3 coding DNA: TGTGCCAGCAGCGGAGGACAGTACTACGAGCAGTACTTC. Translated, it gives CASSGGQYYEQYF.

The genes are TRBV28 and TRBJ2-7; TRBD2 is a possible D gene (7 bases). This CDR3 spans 11 amino acids. Germline V gene data show CDR1 as MDHEN and CDR2 as SYDVKM. V was clipped by 3 bases and J by 13 bases, with 13 bases between them. For the CDR3, the DNA is TGTGCCAGCAGTTTGCGCGGGGGCAGCTACTTC. This codes for CASSLRGGSYF.

This clonotype was counted a few times. The rearrangement links TRBV6-5 to TRBJ2-7, with TRBD2 matching 12 bases. V lost 6 bases and J lost 2; bases outside the gene matches: 5. This CDR3 has 15 amino acids. CDR1 and CDR2 from the germline V gene are MNHEY and SVGAGI. The CDR3 bases are TGTGCCAGCAGCGTGACTAGCGGGAGCACCTACGAGCAGTACTTC. Its translation: CASSVTSGSTYEQYF.

V usage is TRBV6-6 and J usage is TRBJ1-5; 10 bases are a match to TRBD1. The CDR3 covers 15 residues. CDR1 MNHNY and CDR2 SVGAGI come from the germline V gene (reference sequence). V lost 6 bases, J lost 1 base, and 3 bases stayed unmatched. The CDR3 DNA reads TGTGCCAGCAGCCGACAGGGGGCGAGCAATCAGCCCCAGCATTTT. It specifies CASSRQGASNQPQHF.

This clonotype was seen ten or more times. The chain combines TRBV6-6 with TRBJ1-6; TRBD1 aligns across 7 bases. The ends lost 1 base at V and 7 bases at J; junction bases unmatched: 7. CDR1 and CDR2 from the germline V gene are MNHNY and SVGAGI (reference sequence). CDR3 length: 16 residues. CDR3 DNA sequence: TGTGCCAGCAGTTACTATGGGGGGACAGTGAATTCACCCCTCCACTTT. It encodes CASSYYGGTVNSPLHF.

This clonotype has a handful of counts. This chain uses TRBV7-2 with TRBJ1-2, with D possibly matching TRBD1 (5 bases). The V end lost 2 bases, the J end lost 5 bases, and 18 bases lay between the germline ends. CDR3 length: 16 amino acids. Germline V gene lookup returns CDR1 SGHTA and CDR2 FQGNSA. Here the CDR3 reads CASSLSLQGAVYGYTF. The CDR3 coding sequence is TGTGCCAGCAGCTTATCTCTCCAGGGAGCTGTGTATGGCTACACCTTC.

The chain is built from TRBV7-8 and TRBJ1-5, with D tentatively TRBD1 (6 bases). The ends were cut back, 4 bases at V and 5 bases at J, with 21 bases in the middle. CDR1 SGHVS and CDR2 FQNEAQ come from the germline V gene. This CDR3 contains 17 residues. The CDR3 spells CASSSRWTALSHQPQHF. CDR3 nucleotides: TGTGCCAGCAGCTCCAGGTGGACAGCGCTTTCACATCAGCCCCAGCATTTT.

This chain uses TRBV28 with TRBJ2-7; maybe TRBD1 (6 bases). The CDR3 extends over 14 amino acids. The V gene's germline CDR1 is MDHEN and CDR2 SYDVKM. V was cut by 3 bases and J by 5 bases, with 14 bases left in between. For the CDR3, the DNA is TGTGCCAGCAGTTTGAGGCAGGGGATCGACGAGCAGTACTTC. Protein: CASSLRQGIDEQYF.

The V and J genes are TRBV6-5 and TRBJ1-4; D is possibly TRBD1 (6 bases). Germline CDR1 reads MNHEY; CDR2 reads SVGAGI. V lost 6 bases, J lost 5 bases, and 16 bases lay in between. The CDR3 has 15 residues. For the CDR3, the DNA is TGTGCCAGCAGGGGGGCAGATACGGGGAATGAAAAACTGTTTTTT. Amino acids: CASRGADTGNEKLFF.

This clonotype has only a few counts. The CDR3 reads CASSSGQGRVNTEAFF. CDR3 nucleotides: TGTGCCAGCAGTTCTGGTCAGGGGAGGGTGAACACTGAAGCTTTCTTT. This chain connects TRBV6-6 to TRBJ1-1, with D possibly TRBD1 on 6 matching bases. The CDR3 extends over 16 amino acids. Trimming pared 4 bases from V and 0 bases from J, leaving 15 bases between. The germline gives CDR1 MNHNY, CDR2 SVGAGI (reference sequence).

This clonotype was detected many times. V usage is TRBV4-1 and J usage is TRBJ1-1, with a weak D call TRBD1 (5 bases). V lost 0 bases to trimming and J lost 4 bases, with 15 bases between them. This CDR3 has 16 residues. Germline CDR1 is MGHRA and CDR2 is YSYEKL. CDR3 in amino acids: CASSQDWAGILTEAFF. CDR3 nucleotide sequence: TGCGCCAGCAGCCAAGATTGGGCAGGGATCCTCACTGAAGCTTTCTTT.

This clonotype was seen many times. The rearrangement links TRBV29-1 to TRBJ2-2; 7 bases fit TRBD1. V gave up 6 bases and J gave up 0 bases; unmatched junction bases: 7. The CDR3 length is 15 residues. Germline lookup yields CDR1 SQVTM and CDR2 ANQGSEA. CDR3 bases: TGCAGCGTATCAAGACAGGGCTCGAACACCGGGGAGCTGTTTTTT. Protein: CSVSRQGSNTGELFF.

Ten or more counts support this clonotype. The chain couples TRBV28 to TRBJ2-3; D is ambiguous. CDR1 and CDR2 (germline): MDHEN, SYDVKM. The CDR3 runs 15 residues. V was trimmed by 5 bases and J by 2 bases, leaving 14 bases between them. The CDR3 sequence: CASSEMGLVTDTQYF. The CDR3 coding sequence is TGTGCCAGCAGTGAAATGGGTCTAGTCACAGATACGCAGTATTTT.